This TCR beta chain emerged from a study of response to subunit inactivated influenza vaccine. V was shortened by 2 bases and J by 0 bases, with 10 bases between the two germline ends. The germline V gene encodes CDR1 SEHNR and CDR2 FQNEAQ (reference sequence). This CDR3 region has 15 residues. TCRdb re-analysed the RT-PCR reads in MiXCR, keeping a single row per CDR3 protein. The profile covers a few hundred thousand distinct CDR3 sequences, with 12% to 15% appearing a single time and 11% taken by the ten largest. This clonotype was obtained from a man aged 45-65 years who received an inactivated influenza vaccine. Material: PBMCs from blood, obtained less than 13 days after vaccination. The chain couples TRBV7-9 to TRBJ1-2, with D hard to call. This CDR3 is CASSLMTAANYGYTF. In DNA, the CDR3 is TGTGCCAGCAGCTTAATGACCGCCGCTAACTATGGCTACACCTTC.